This T cell receptor (beta chain) is drawn from a study of CD8 T cells in ankylosing spondylitis. Study-level results: Previous work reported some of these motif variants in the synovial fluid and blood of reactive arthritis. Reportedly, matched ankylosing spondylitis synovial fluid was significantly enriched for disease-linked clones.

Concerning this clonotype: Its antigen is unidentified.

TCRdb re-analysed the 5' RACE reads in MiXCR, keeping a single row per CDR3 protein. Among about 160,000 distinct CDR3 sequences, around 18% were seen once, and the ten largest hold roughly 7.7%. Per germline, CDR1 DFQATT and CDR2 SNEGSKA (reference sequence). Trimming cost V 6 bases and J 4 bases; bases outside gene matches: 10. The CDR3 consists of 14 residues. This chain links TRBV20-1 with TRBJ1-2, with 8 bases aligning to TRBD1. The sample comprised blood, either unsorted or a sorted T cell fraction (not recorded which). This TCR was sampled from a male donor with ankylosing spondylitis or in good health (not recorded which). The CDR3 reads CSARGQGAGYGYTF. CDR3 coding DNA: TGCAGTGCCAGGGGGCAGGGGGCTGGCTATGGCTACACCTTC.